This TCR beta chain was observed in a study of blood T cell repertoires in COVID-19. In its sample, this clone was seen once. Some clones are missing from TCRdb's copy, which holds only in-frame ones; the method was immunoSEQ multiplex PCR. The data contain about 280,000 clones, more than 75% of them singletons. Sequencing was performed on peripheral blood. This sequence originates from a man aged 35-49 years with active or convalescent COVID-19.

DNA of the CDR3: TGTGCCAGTAGTTCTGAGGAACGAAAAGCTTTCTTT. This gives the protein CASSSEERKAFF. The J gene is TRBJ1-1, the V gene TRBV19; D remains unclear. The CDR3 totals 12 residues. V was pared by 5 bases and J by 9 bases, with 13 bases between. Germline V lookup: CDR1 LNHDA, CDR2 SQIVND (reference sequence).